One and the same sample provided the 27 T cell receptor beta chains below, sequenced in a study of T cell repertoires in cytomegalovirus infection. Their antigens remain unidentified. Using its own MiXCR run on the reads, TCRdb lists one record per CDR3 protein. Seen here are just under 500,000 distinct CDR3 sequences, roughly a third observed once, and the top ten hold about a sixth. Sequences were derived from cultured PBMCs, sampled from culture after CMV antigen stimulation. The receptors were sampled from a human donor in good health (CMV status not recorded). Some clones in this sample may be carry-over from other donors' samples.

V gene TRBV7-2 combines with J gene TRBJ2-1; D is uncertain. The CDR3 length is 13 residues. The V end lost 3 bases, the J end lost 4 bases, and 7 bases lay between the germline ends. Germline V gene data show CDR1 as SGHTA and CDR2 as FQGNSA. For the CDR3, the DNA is TGTGCCAGCAGCTTGCCGGTTTACAATGAGCAGTTCTTC. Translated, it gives CASSLPVYNEQFF.

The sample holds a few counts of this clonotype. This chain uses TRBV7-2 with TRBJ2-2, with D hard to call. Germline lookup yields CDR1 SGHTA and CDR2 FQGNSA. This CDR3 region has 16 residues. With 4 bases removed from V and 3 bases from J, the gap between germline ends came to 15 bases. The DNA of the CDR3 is TGTGCCAGCAGCTCCGGGTACGACCGGGACACCGGGGAGCTGTTTTTT. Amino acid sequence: CASSSGYDRDTGELFF.

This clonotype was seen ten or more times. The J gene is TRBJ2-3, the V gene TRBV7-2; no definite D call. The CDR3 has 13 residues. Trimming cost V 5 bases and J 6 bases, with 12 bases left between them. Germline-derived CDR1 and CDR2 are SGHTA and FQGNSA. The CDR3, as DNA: TGTGCCAGCAGCCAAGGCCCAGTTGATACGCAGTATTTT. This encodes CASSQGPVDTQYF.

The CDR3 protein is CASSLQASAAYNEQFF. The CDR3 DNA is TGTGCCAGCAGCCTCCAGGCTAGCGCAGCCTACAATGAGCAGTTCTTC. This chain uses TRBV12-3 or TRBV12-4 with TRBJ2-1; tentatively, D is TRBD2 (6 bases). CDR3 length: 16 amino acids. V lost 6 bases to trimming and J lost 2 bases, with 17 bases between them.

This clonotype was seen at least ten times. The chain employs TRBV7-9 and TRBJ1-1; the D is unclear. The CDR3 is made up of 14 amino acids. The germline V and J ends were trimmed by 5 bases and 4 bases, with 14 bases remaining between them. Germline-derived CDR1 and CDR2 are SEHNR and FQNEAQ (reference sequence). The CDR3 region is CASSPRRAGTEAFF. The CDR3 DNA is TGTGCCAGCAGCCCCCGTAGGGCTGGCACTGAAGCTTTCTTT.

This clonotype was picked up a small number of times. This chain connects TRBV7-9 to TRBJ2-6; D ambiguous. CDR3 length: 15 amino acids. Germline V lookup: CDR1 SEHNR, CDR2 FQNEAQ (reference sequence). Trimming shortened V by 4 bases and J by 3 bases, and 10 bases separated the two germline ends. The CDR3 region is CASSSTMGGANVLTF. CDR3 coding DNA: TGTGCCAGCAGCTCTACGATGGGTGGGGCCAACGTCCTGACTTTC. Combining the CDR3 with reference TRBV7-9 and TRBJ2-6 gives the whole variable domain DTGVSQNPRHKITKRGQNVTFRCDPISEHNRLYWYRQTLGQGPEFLTYFQNEAQLEKSRLLSDRFSAERPKGSFSTLEIQRTEQGDSAMYLCASSSTMGGANVLTFGAGSRLTVL.

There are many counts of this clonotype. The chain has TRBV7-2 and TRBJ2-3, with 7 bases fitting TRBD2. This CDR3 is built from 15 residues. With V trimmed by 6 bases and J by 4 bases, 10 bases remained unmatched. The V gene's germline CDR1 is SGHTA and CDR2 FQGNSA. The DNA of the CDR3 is TGTGCCAGCAGGAGGGGCGGGAGTAAGGCAGATACGCAGTATTTT. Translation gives CASRRGGSKADTQYF.

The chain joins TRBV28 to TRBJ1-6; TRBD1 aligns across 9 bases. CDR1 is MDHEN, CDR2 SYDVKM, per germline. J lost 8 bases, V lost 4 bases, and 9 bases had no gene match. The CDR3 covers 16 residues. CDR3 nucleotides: TGTGCCAGCAGTTCACCCGGGACAGGGTTTGATTCACCCCTCCACTTT. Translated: CASSSPGTGFDSPLHF.

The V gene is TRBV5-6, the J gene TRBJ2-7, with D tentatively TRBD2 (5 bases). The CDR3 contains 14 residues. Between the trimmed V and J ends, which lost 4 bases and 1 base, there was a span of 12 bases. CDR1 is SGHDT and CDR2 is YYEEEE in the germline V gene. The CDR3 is CASSKLPGSYEQYV. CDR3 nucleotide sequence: TGTGCCAGCAGCAAGTTGCCGGGGTCCTACGAGCAGTACGTC.

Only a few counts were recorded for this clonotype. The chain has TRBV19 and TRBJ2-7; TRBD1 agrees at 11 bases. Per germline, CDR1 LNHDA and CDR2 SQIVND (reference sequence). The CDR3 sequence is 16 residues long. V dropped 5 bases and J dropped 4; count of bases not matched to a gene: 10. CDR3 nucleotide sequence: TGTGCCAGTAGTCACCTCGGACAGGGGGCTATTTACGAGCAGTACTTC. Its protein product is CASSHLGQGAIYEQYF. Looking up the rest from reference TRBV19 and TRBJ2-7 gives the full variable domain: DGGITQSPKYLFRKEGQNVTLSCEQNLNHDAMYWYRQDPGQGLRLIYYSQIVNDFQKGDIAEGYSVSREKKESFPLTVTSAQKNPTAFYLCASSHLGQGAIYEQYFGPGTRLTVT.

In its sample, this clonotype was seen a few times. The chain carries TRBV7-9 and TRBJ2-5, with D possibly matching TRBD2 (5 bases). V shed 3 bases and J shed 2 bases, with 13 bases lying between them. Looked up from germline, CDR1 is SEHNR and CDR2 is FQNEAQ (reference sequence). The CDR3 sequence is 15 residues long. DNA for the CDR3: TGTGCCAGCAGCTTCCCCGCGGGTAGACAAGAGACCCAGTACTTC. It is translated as CASSFPAGRQETQYF.

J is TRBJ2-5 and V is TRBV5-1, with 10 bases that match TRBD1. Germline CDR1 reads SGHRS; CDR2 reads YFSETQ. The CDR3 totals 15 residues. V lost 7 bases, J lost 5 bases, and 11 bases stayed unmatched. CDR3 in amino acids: CASSSGTGASETQYF. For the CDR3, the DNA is TGCGCCAGCTCCTCCGGGACAGGGGCCTCGGAGACCCAGTACTTC.

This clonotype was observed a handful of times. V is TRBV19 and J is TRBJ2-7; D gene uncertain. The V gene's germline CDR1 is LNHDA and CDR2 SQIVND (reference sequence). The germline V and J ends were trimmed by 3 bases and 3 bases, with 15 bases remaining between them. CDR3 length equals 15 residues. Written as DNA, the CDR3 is TGTGCCAGTAGTATTTTTTTGGGCAAAAACTACGAGCAGTACTTC. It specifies CASSIFLGKNYEQYF.

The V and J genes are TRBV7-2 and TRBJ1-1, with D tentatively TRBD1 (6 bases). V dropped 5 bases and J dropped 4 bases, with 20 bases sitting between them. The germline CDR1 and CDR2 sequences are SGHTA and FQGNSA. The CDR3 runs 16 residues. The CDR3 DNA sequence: TGTGCCAGCAGCCTAGGGGGGGGGGGCGGGGGCACTGAAGCTTTCTTT. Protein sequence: CASSLGGGGGGTEAFF.

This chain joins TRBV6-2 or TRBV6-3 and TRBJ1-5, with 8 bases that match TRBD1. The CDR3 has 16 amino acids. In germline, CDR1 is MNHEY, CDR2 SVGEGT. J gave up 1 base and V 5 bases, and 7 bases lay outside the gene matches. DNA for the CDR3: TGTGCCAGCAGTGACAGGGGAAGTACGAGCAATCAGCCCCAGCATTTT. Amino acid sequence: CASSDRGSTSNQPQHF.

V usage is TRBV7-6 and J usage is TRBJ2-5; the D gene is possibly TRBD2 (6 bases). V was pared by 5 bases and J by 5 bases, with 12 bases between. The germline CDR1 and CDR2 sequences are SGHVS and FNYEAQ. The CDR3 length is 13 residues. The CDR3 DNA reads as TGTGCCAGCAGCCCCCCGGGGGATGAGACCCAGTACTTC. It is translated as CASSPPGDETQYF.

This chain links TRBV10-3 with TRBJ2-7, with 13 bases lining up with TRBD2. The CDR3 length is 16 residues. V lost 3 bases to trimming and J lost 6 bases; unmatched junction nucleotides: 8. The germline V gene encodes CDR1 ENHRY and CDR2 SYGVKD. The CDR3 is CAISDWTSGSPGEQYV. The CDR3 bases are TGTGCCATCAGTGATTGGACTAGCGGGAGTCCGGGCGAGCAGTACGTC.

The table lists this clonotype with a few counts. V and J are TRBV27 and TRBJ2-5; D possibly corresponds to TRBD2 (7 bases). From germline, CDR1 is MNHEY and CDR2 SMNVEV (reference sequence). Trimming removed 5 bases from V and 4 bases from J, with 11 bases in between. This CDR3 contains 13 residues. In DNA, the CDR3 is TGTGCCAGCAGTCAAAGGGGGGGAGAGACCCAGTACTTC. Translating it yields CASSQRGGETQYF.

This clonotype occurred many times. CDR3 residues: CASSFQGAGETQYF. CDR3 bases: TGTGCCAGCAGCTTCCAGGGGGCGGGGGAGACCCAGTACTTC. This chain uses TRBV7-3 with TRBJ2-5, with 8 bases matching TRBD1. The trim removed 3 bases at V and 5 bases at J, leaving 5 bases unmatched. The CDR3 runs 14 residues. From germline, CDR1 is SGHTA and CDR2 FQGTGA. Full variable domain (remainder filled in from reference TRBV7-3 and TRBJ2-5): GAGVSQTPSNKVTEKGKYVELRCDPISGHTALYWYRQSLGQGPEFLIYFQGTGAADDSGLPNDRFFAVRPEGSVSTLKIQRTERGDSAVYLCASSFQGAGETQYFGPGTRLLVL.

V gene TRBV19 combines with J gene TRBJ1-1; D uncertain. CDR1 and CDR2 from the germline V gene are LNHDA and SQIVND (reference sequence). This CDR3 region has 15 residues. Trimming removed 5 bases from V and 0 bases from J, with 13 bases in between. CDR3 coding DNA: TGTGCCAGTAGTTTCAAGATGATCATGAACACTGAAGCTTTCTTT. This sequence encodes CASSFKMIMNTEAFF.

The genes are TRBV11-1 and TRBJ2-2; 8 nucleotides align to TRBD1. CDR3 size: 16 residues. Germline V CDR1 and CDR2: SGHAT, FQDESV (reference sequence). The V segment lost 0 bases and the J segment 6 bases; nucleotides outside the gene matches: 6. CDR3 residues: CASSLAAGGRPGELFF. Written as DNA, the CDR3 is TGTGCCAGCAGCTTAGCTGCAGGGGGCCGACCCGGGGAGCTGTTTTTT. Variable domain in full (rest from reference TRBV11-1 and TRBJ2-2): EAEVAQSPRYKITEKSQAVAFWCDPISGHATLYWYRQILGQGPELLVQFQDESVVDDSQLPKDRFSAERLKGVDSTLKIQPAELGDSAMYLCASSLAAGGRPGELFFGEGSRLTVL.

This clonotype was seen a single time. The CDR3 nucleotides are TGTGCCAGCAGTGAACCGGGACAGGGGGCCCACGAGCAGTACTTC. Protein sequence: CASSEPGQGAHEQYF. This chain connects TRBV6-1 to TRBJ2-7; 12 bases map to TRBD1. The CDR3 runs to 15 residues. V gave up 2 bases and J gave up 5 bases; unmatched junction bases: 4. The V gene's germline CDR1 is MNHNS and CDR2 SASEGT.

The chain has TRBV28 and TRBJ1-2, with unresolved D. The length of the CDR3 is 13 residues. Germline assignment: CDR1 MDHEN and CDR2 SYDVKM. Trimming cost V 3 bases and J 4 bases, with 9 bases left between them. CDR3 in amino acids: CASSFKTGYGYTF. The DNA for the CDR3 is TGTGCCAGCAGTTTTAAGACGGGCTATGGCTACACCTTC.

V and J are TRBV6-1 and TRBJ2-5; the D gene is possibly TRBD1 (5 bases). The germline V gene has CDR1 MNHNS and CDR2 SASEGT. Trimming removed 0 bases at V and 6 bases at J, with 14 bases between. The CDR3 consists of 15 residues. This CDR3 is CASSEAIGVSKTQYF. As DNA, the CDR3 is TGTGCCAGCAGTGAAGCAATAGGGGTTTCAAAGACCCAGTACTTC.

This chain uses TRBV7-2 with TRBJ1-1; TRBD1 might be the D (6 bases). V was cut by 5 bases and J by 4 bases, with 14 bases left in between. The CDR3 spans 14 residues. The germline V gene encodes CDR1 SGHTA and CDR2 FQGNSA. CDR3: CASSPGRGFTEAFF. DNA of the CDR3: TGTGCCAGCAGCCCAGGTAGGGGGTTCACTGAAGCTTTCTTT.

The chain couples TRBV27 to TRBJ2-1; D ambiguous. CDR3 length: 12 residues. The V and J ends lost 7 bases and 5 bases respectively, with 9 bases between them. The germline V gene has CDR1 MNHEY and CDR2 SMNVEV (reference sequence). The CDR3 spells CASTGWDNEQFF. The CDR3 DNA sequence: TGTGCCAGCACCGGGTGGGACAATGAGCAGTTCTTC.

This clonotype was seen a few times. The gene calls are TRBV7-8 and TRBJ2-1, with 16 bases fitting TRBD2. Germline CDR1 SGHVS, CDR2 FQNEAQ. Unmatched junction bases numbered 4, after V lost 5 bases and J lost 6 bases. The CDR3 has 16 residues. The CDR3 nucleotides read TGTGCCAGCAGCGTGGGACTAGCGGGAGGGCGCAATGAGCAGTTCTTC. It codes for CASSVGLAGGRNEQFF. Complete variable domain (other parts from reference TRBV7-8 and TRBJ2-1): GAGVSQSPRYKVAKRGQDVALRCDPISGHVSLFWYQQALGQGPEFLTYFQNEAQLDKSGLPSDRFFAERPEGSVSTLKIQRTQQEDSAVYLCASSVGLAGGRNEQFFGPGTRLTVL.